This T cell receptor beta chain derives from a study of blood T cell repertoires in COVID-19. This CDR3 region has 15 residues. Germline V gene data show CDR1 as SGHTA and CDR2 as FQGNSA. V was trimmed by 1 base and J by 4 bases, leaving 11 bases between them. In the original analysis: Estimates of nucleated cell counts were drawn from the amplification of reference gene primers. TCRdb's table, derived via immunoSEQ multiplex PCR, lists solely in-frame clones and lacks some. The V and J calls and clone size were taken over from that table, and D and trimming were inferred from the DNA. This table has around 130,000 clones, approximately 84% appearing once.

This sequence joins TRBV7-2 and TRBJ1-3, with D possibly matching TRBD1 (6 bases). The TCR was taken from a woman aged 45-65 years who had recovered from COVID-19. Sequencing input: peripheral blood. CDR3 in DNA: TGTGCCAGCAGCTTAGAAGCAGGGGTGGGAAACACCATATATTTT. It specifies CASSLEAGVGNTIYF.